The clone carrying this T cell receptor beta chain has a handful of counts. The data originate from a study of blood T cell repertoires in COVID-19. Across the study: Italy, Spain and the United States were the sources of the convalescent and acute COVID-19 samples. The cDNA or gDNA used as material had been derived from T cells, B-cell-depleted T cells, or PBMCs.

The CDR3 runs 15 residues. Germline CDR1 is SGHVS and CDR2 is FQNEAQ. With 5 bases clipped from V and 3 bases from J, the junction kept 9 bases outside the gene matches. Original analysis: Amplification from reference gene primers served as the basis for estimated nucleated cell counts. TCRdb's table, derived via immunoSEQ multiplex PCR, lists solely in-frame clones and lacks some. V, J and clone size derive from that table, while D and trimming were established from the DNA sequence. The sample lists more than 100,000 clones, roughly 80% occurring once. The specimen sequenced was peripheral blood. The V gene is TRBV7-8, the J gene TRBJ2-7; 8 bases match TRBD2. The clonotype was recovered from a woman over 75 with acute or convalescent COVID-19. Here the CDR3 DNA reads TGTGCCAGCAGCCTGCAGGGCGGGAGGTTCTACGAGCAGTACTTC. Amino acids: CASSLQGGRFYEQYF.